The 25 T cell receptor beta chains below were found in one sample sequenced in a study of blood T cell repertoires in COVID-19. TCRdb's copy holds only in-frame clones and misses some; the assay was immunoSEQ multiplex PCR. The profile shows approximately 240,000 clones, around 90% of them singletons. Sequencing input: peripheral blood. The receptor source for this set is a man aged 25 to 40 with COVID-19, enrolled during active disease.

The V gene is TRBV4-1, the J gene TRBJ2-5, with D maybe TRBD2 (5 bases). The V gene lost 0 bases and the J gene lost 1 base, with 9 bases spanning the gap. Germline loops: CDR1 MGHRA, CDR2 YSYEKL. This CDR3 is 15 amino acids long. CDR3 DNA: TGCGCCAGCAGCCAAGATTTCGGGGTCCAAGAGACCCAGTACTTC. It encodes CASSQDFGVQETQYF.

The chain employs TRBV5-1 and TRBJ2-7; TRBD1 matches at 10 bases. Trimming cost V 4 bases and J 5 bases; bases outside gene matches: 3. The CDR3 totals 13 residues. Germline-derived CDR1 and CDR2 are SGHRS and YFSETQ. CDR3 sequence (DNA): TGCGCCAGCAGCGGGACAGGGGAGAACGAGCAGTACTTC. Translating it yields CASSGTGENEQYF.

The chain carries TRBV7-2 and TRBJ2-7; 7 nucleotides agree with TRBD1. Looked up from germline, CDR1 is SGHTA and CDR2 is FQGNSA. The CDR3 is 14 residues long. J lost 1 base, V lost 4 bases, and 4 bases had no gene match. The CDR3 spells CASSSRGWSYEQYF. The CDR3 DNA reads TGTGCCAGCAGCTCCAGGGGGTGGTCCTACGAGCAGTACTTC.

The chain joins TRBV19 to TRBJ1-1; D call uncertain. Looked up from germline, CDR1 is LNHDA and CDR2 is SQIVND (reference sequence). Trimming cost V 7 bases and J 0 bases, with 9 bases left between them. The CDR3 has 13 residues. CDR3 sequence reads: CASMEDVNTEAFF. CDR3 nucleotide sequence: TGTGCCAGTATGGAGGATGTGAACACTGAAGCTTTCTTT.

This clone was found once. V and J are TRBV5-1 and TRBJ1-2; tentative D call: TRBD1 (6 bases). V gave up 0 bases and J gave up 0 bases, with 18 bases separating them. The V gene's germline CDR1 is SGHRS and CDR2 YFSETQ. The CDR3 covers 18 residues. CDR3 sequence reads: CASSLASARGGSNYGYTF. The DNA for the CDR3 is TGCGCCAGCAGCTTGGCCTCAGCACGGGGGGGCTCTAACTATGGCTACACCTTC.

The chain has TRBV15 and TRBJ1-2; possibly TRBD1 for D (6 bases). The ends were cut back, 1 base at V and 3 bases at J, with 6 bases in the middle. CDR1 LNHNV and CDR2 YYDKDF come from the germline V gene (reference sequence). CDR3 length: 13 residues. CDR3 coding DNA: TGTGCCACCAGCAGAGGACAGGACTATGGCTACACCTTC. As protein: CATSRGQDYGYTF.

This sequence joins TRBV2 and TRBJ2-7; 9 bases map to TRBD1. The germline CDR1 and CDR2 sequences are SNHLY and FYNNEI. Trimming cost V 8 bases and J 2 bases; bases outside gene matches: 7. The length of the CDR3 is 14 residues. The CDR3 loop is CASVLDRGTYEQYF. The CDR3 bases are TGTGCCAGCGTACTCGACAGGGGGACCTACGAGCAGTACTTC.

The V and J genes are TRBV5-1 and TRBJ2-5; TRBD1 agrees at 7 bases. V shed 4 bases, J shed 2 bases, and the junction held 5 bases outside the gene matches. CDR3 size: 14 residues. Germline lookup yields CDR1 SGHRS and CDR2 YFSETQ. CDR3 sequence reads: CASSLDRVQETQYF. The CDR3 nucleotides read TGCGCCAGCAGCCTAGACAGGGTACAAGAGACCCAGTACTTC. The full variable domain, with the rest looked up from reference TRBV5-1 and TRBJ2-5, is KAGVTQTPRYLIKTRGQQVTLSCSPISGHRSVSWYQQTPGQGLQFLFEYFSETQRNKGNFPGRFSGRQFSNSRSEMNVSTLELGDSALYLCASSLDRVQETQYFGPGTRLLVL.

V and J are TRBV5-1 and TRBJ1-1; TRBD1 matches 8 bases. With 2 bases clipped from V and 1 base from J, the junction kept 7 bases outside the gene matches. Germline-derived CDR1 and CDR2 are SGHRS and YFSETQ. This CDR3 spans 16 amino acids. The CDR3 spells CASSLLGTGGNTEAFF. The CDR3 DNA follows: TGCGCCAGCAGCTTACTTGGGACAGGCGGGAACACTGAAGCTTTCTTT.

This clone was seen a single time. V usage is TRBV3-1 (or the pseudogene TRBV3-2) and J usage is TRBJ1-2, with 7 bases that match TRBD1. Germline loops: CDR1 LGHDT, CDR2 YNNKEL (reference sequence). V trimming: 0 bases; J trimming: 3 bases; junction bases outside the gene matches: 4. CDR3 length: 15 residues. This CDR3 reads CASSQEQGLYYGYTF. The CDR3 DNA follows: TGTGCCAGCAGCCAAGAACAGGGGTTATACTATGGCTACACCTTC.

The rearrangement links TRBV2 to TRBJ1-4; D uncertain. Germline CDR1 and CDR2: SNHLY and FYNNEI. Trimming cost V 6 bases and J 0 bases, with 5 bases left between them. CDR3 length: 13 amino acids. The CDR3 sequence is CASRSTTNEKLFF. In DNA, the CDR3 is TGTGCCAGCAGATCAACAACTAATGAAAAACTGTTTTTT.

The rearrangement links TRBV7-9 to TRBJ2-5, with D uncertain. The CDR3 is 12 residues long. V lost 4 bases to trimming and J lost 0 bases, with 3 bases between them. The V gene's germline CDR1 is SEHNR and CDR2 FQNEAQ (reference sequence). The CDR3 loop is CASSSYQETQYF. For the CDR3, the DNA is TGTGCCAGCAGCTCGTACCAAGAGACCCAGTACTTC.

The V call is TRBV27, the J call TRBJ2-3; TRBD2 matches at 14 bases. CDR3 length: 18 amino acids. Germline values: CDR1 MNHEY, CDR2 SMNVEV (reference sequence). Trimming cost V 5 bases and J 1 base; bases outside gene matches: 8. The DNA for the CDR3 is TGTGCCAGCAGTAGGACAGGGGGACTAGCGGGGGGCACAGATACGCAGTATTTT. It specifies CASSRTGGLAGGTDTQYF.

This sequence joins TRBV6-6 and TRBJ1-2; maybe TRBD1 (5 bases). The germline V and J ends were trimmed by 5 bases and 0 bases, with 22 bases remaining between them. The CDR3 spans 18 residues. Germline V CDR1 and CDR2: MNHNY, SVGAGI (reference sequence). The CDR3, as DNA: TGTGCCAGCAGTCCCCACATACAGGCTCCCTTAACTAACTATGGCTACACCTTC. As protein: CASSPHIQAPLTNYGYTF.

The CDR3 spells CAWSVKAGGYADREAFF. In DNA form, the CDR3 reads TGTGCCTGGAGTGTAAAAGCAGGAGGGTATGCAGATCGTGAAGCTTTCTTT. The chain carries TRBV30 and TRBJ1-1; no clear D. Germline values: CDR1 GTSNPN, CDR2 SVGIG (reference sequence). CDR3 length: 17 residues. Trimming cost V 0 bases and J 7 bases, with 24 bases left between them.

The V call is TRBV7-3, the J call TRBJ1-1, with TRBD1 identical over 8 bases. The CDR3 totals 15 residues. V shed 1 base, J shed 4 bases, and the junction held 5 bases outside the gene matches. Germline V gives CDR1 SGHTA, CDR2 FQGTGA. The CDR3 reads CASSLMQGAGTEAFF. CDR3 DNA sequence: TGTGCCAGCAGCTTAATGCAGGGGGCTGGCACTGAAGCTTTCTTT.

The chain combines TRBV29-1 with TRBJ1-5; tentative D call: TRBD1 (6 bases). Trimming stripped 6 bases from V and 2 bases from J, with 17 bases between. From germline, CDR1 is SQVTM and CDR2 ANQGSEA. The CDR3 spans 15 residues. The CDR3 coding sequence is TGCAGCGTCCCGGTGGGGGCGGGGGGCAATCAGCCCCAGCATTTT. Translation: CSVPVGAGGNQPQHF.

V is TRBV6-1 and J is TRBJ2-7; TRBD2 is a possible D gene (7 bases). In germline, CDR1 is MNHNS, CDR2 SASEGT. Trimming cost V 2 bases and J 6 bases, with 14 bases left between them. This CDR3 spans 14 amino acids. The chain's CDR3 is CASSEQGGGGEQYF. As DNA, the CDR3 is TGTGCCAGCAGTGAACAAGGGGGGGGTGGCGAGCAGTACTTC.

The CDR3 DNA sequence: TGTGCCAGCAGCCCTATAACAGGAGTAGGTAATGAAAAACTGTTTTTT. Translating gives CASSPITGVGNEKLFF. The chain joins TRBV7-9 to TRBJ1-4, with D maybe TRBD1 (5 bases). V was pared by 5 bases and J by 4 bases, with 17 bases between. This CDR3 is 16 amino acids long. Germline CDR1 reads SEHNR; CDR2 reads FQNEAQ (reference sequence).

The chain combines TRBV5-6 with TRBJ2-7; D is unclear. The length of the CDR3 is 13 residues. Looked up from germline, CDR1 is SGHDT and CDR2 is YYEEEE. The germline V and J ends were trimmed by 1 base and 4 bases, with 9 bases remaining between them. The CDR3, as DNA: TGTGCCAGCAGCTTGTACGGTGCTTACGAGCAGTACTTC. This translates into CASSLYGAYEQYF.

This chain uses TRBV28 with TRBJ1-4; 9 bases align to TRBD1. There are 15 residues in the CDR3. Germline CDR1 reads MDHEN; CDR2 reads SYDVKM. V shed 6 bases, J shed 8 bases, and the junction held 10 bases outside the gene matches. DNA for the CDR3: TGTGCCAGCAGACCATCACAGGGGGCGCGGGAAAAACTGTTTTTT. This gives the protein CASRPSQGAREKLFF.

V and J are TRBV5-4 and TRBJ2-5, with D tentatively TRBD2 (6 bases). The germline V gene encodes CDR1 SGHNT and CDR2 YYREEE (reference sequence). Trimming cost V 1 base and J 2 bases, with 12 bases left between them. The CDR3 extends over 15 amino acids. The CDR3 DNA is TGTGCCAGCAGCTTGCGGCGGGGCAGTCAAGAGACCCAGTACTTC. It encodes CASSLRRGSQETQYF.

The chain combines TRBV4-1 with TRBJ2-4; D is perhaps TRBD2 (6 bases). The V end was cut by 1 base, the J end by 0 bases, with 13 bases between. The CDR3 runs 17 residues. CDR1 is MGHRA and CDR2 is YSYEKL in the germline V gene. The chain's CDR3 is CASSQGGGAVAKNIQYF. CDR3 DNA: TGCGCCAGCAGCCAAGGGGGCGGGGCCGTAGCCAAAAACATTCAGTACTTC.

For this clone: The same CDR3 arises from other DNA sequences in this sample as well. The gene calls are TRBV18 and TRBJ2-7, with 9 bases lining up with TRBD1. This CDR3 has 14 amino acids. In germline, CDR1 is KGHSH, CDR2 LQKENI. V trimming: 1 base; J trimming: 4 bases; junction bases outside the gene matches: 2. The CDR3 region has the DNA TGTGCCAGCTCACCACGGACAGGGGAGTACGAGCAGTACTTC. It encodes CASSPRTGEYEQYF.

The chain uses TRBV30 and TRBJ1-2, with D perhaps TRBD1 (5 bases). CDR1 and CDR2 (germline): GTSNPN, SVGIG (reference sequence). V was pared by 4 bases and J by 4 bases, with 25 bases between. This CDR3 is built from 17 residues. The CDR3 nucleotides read TGTGCCTGGACACGAGTCGATACAGGTCCTTCCCTCTATGGCTACACCTTC. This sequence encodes CAWTRVDTGPSLYGYTF.